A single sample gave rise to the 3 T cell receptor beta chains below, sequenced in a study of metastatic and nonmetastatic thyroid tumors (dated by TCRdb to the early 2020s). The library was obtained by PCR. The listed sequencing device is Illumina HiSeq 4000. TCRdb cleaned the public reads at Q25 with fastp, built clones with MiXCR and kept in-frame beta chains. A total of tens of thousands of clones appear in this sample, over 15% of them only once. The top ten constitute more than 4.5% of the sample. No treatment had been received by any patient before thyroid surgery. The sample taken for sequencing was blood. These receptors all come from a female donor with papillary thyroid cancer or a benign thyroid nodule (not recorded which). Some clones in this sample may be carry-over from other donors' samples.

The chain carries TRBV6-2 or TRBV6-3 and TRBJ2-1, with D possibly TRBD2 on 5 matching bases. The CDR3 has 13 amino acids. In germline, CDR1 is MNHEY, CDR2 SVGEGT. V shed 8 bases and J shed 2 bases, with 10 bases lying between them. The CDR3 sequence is CASGREAYNEQFF. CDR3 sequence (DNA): TGTGCCAGCGGTCGGGAAGCCTACAATGAGCAGTTCTTC.

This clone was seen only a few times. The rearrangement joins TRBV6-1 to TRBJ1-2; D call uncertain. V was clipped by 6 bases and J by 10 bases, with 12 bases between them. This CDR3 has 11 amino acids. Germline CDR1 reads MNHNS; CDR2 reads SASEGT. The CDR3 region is CASSPGWFYTF. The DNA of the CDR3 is TGTGCCAGCAGCCCAGGTTGGTTCTACACCTTC.

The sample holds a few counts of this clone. As DNA, the CDR3 is TGTGCCAGCAGTTTGTACCCGGGACAGCTTACCTACGAGCAGTACTTC. Translating gives CASSLYPGQLTYEQYF. The J gene is TRBJ2-7, the V gene TRBV27, with 7 bases aligning to TRBD1. The germline V gene has CDR1 MNHEY and CDR2 SMNVEV (reference sequence). V lost 3 bases to trimming and J lost 2 bases; unmatched junction nucleotides: 10. The CDR3 totals 16 residues.